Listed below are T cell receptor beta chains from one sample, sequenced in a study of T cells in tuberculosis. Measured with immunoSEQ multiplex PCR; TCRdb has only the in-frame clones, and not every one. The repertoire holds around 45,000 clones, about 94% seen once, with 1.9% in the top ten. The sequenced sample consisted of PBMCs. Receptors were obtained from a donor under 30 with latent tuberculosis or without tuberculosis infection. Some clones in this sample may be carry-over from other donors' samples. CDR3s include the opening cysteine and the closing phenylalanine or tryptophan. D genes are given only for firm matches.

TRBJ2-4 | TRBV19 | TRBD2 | CASSPLAGGLKNIQYF
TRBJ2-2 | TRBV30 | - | CAWSVGPTGELFF
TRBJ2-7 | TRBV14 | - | CASSQIEAGEQYF
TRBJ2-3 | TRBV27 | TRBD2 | CASSWGLAGEIPDTQYF
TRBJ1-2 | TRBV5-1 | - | CASSLLGEVVNGYTF
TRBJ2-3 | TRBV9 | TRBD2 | CASSVSSGSGSGTDTQYF
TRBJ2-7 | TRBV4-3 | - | CASSQFPGDSYEQYF
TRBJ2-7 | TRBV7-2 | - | CASSPQVPNEQYF
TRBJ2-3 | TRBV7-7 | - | CASSLIGGTDTQYF
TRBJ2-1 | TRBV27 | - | CASSPVRGSYNEQFF
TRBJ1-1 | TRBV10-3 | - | CAISEIDSRDTEAFF
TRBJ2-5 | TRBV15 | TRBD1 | CATSRGGTGYQETQYF
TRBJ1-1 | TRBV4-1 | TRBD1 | CASSGRRGQGGMNTEAFF
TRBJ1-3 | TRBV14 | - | CASSLRLNSGNTIYF
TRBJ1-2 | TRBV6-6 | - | CASSRGQTINYGYTF
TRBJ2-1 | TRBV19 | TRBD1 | CASKGQGAYEQFF
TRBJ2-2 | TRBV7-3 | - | CASSFGPQGELFF
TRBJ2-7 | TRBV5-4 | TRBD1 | CASSLPGQASYEQYF
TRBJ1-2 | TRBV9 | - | CASSLNYGYTF
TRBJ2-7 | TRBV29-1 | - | CSVEIGQLGLYEQYF
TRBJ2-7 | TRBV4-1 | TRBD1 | CASSQDPRTGLVEQYF
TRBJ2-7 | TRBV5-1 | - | CASSLGLEKQYF
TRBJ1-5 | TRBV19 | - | CASSTQPGLNQPQHF
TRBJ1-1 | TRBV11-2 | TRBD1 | CASSIWRGTGSGTEAFF
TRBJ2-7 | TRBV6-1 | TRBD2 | CASSVKAGVGEQYF
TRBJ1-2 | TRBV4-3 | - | CASSQDPGVWGYTF
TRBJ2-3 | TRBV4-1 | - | CASSQESQAGQVDTQYF
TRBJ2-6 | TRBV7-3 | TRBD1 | CASRGTVSGANVLTF
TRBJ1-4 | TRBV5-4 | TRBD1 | CASSPEGASEKLFF
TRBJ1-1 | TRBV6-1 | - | CASSEAPIQNTEAFF
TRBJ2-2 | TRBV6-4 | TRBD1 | CASTVRQGLNTGELFF
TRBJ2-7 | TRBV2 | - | CASSESTGAWKQYF
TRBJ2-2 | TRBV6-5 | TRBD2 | CASSSLAGRELFF
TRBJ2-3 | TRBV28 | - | CASSPQLTTDTQYF
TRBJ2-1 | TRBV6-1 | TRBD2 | CASTSGRITGQSVF
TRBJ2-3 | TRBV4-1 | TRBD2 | CASSQRTSESDTQYF
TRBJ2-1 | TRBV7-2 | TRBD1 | CASSLVGTGTNNEQFF